This TCR beta chain is drawn from a study of blood T cell repertoires in COVID-19. The data were produced by immunoSEQ multiplex PCR, yet TCRdb's version contains in-frame clones alone and is incomplete. This repertoire shows around 150,000 clones, approximately 80% found once; its top ten account for under 7%. The germline V gene encodes CDR1 LNHDA and CDR2 SQIVND (reference sequence). The CDR3 sequence is 14 residues long. J gave up 7 bases and V 8 bases, and 7 bases lay outside the gene matches. Source material: PBMCs or T cells enriched from blood (not recorded which). The sequence was collected from a middle-aged man who had recovered from COVID-19. V usage is TRBV19 and J usage is TRBJ1-6; TRBD1 aligns across 8 bases. The CDR3 nucleotides read TGTGCCAGTTTTTCGACAGGGGAGAATTCACCCCTCCACTTT. Amino acids: CASFSTGENSPLHF.